This TCR beta chain was sequenced in a study of blood T cell repertoires in COVID-19. Whole-study context: The study drew acute and convalescent COVID-19 samples from the United States, Italy and Spain. T cells, B-cell-depleted T cells, or PBMCs provided the cDNA or gDNA that served as material.

Source study methods: Estimates of nucleated cell counts were drawn from the amplification of reference gene primers. TCRdb's copy holds only in-frame clones and misses some; the assay was immunoSEQ multiplex PCR. The D gene and trimming were derived from the DNA, and the V and J assignments and clone size from that table. The table lists roughly 280,000 clones, about 85% of them singletons. The CDR3 length is 14 residues. Germline CDR1 is SGHVS and CDR2 is FQNEAQ. J was trimmed by 5 bases and V by 2 bases; bases with no gene match: 2. This TCR derives from a woman in her forties or fifties who had recovered from COVID-19. The chain couples TRBV7-8 to TRBJ2-7; 11 bases map to TRBD1. The sequencing sample was made of PBMCs or T cells enriched from blood (not recorded which). The CDR3 sequence is CASSLRDRGNEQYF. DNA of the CDR3: TGTGCCAGCAGCTTAAGGGACAGGGGGAACGAGCAGTACTTC.